These 9 T cell receptor beta chains were sequenced from one sample in a study of T cell clones after liver transplantation (dated by TCRdb to between 2019 and 2020). Library method: the immunoSEQ multiplex PCR assay. What TCRdb holds here is the immuneACCESS table cut down to in-frame rearrangements. Part of the clones is not present; checked against another copy, under half of the missing clones reflect an unresolved V gene, and the others are unexplained. This sample lists 60,000 or so clones; over 60% were detected once. Of the sample, around 9.7% falls within the top ten clones. Sequencing was performed on CD4+ T cells from blood, taken at the 22-month timepoint. The receptor set was obtained from a human patient who received a liver transplant. After a transplant, the donor of the graft may account for some T cells.

This clone was detected a few times. The chain recombines TRBV28 with TRBJ1-1, with D unclear. Germline V gives CDR1 MDHEN, CDR2 SYDVKM. This CDR3 contains 14 residues. V dropped 6 bases and J dropped 6 bases, with 17 bases sitting between them. The DNA of the CDR3 is TGTGCCAGCAGCCCTCCTCTAGCCCATCCTGAAGCTTTCTTT. Translating it yields CASSPPLAHPEAFF.

On this clone: The same CDR3 also results from other DNA sequences found in this sample. This chain joins TRBV7-2 and TRBJ1-5; possibly TRBD1 for D (6 bases). The CDR3 has 15 residues. Germline V lookup: CDR1 SGHTA, CDR2 FQGNSA. V was clipped by 1 base and J by 6 bases, with 13 bases between them. DNA of the CDR3: TGTGCCAGCAGCTTAGTCGCAGGGGAGGGTCAGCCCCAGCATTTT. Translated, it gives CASSLVAGEGQPQHF.

The rearrangement links TRBV6-5 to TRBJ1-1; no firm D call. The V gene lost 5 bases and the J gene lost 4 bases, with 17 bases spanning the gap. The CDR3 totals 15 residues. From germline, CDR1 is MNHEY and CDR2 SVGAGI. CDR3 sequence: CASSRRGQLSTEAFF. Here the CDR3 DNA reads TGTGCCAGCAGTCGTCGAGGGCAGTTGAGCACTGAAGCTTTCTTT.

This clone was counted ten times or more. This rearrangement joins TRBV7-2 to TRBJ2-7; maybe TRBD2 (7 bases). Germline lookup yields CDR1 SGHTA and CDR2 FQGNSA. CDR3 length equals 14 residues. Trimming stripped 2 bases from V and 5 bases from J, with 13 bases between. CDR3: CASSLRRGANEQYF. As DNA, the CDR3 is TGTGCCAGCAGCTTACGTCGGGGGGCGAACGAGCAGTACTTC.

The CDR3 loop is CASSGGFGGKDTQYF. The CDR3 DNA reads as TGTGCCAGCAGTGGCGGCTTCGGCGGGAAAGATACGCAGTATTTT. The chain couples TRBV6-4 to TRBJ2-3, with TRBD2 as a possible D gene (6 bases). Deletions cut 4 bases from V and 5 bases from J, with 16 bases between. CDR3 size: 15 residues. Germline lookup yields CDR1 MRHNA and CDR2 SNTAGT.

V usage is TRBV6-1 and J usage is TRBJ1-4; no reliable D call. The germline V and J ends were trimmed by 6 bases and 6 bases, with 5 bases remaining between them. Germline CDR1 and CDR2: MNHNS and SASEGT. This CDR3 is built from 11 residues. DNA of the CDR3: TGTGCCAGCAGGAAAGATGAAAAACTGTTTTTT. It specifies CASRKDEKLFF.

The rearrangement links TRBV6-6 to TRBJ1-2, with D hard to call. Trimming took 2 bases from V and 7 from J, leaving 5 bases between them. The CDR3 is 11 amino acids. The germline CDR1 and CDR2 sequences are MNHNY and SVGAGI (reference sequence). The CDR3 loop is CASSYEGGYTF. The CDR3 DNA follows: TGTGCCAGCAGTTACGAAGGTGGCTACACCTTC.

This chain joins TRBV5-5 and TRBJ1-5; maybe TRBD1 (6 bases). Germline assignment: CDR1 SGHKS and CDR2 YYEKEE (reference sequence). V lost 5 bases to trimming and J lost 4 bases, with 10 bases between them. The CDR3 spans 13 residues. CDR3 nucleotide sequence: TGTGCCAGCAGTCAGGACAGTAATCAGCCCCAGCATTTT. It is translated as CASSQDSNQPQHF.

The V gene is TRBV19, the J gene TRBJ1-6; 11 bases are a match to TRBD1. This CDR3 spans 15 amino acids. After removal of 5 bases from V and 8 bases from J, the junction contained 5 bases not matched to a gene. The V gene's germline CDR1 is LNHDA and CDR2 SQIVND (reference sequence). The CDR3 protein is CASSSGQGAHSPLHF. Here the CDR3 DNA reads TGTGCCAGTAGTTCCGGACAGGGGGCTCATTCACCCCTCCACTTT.